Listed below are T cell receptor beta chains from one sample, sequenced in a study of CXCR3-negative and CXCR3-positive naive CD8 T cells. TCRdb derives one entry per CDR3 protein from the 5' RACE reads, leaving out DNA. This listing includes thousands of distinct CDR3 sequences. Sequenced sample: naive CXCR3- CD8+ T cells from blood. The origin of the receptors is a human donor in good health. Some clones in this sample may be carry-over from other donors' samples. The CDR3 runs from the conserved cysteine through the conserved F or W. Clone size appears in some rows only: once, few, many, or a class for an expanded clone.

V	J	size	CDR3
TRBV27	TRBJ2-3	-	CASSLQLAGSTDTQYF
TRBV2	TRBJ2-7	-	CASSWTQTYEQYF
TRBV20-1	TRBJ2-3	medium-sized	CSATGTSDDTDTQYF
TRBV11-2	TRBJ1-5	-	CASSSRGLNQPQHF
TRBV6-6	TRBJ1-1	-	CASSYPRDRGSMGTEAFF
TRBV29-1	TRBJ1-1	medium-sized	CSVEQNTEAFF
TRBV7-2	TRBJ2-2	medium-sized	CASSLTSGRSYTGELFF
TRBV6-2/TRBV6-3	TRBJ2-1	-	CASSYGGREQFF
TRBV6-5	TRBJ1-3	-	CASSPTGSGNTIYF
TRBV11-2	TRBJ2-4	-	CASSPTSAGSGAKNIQYF
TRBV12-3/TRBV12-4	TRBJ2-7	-	CASSPPWNEQYF
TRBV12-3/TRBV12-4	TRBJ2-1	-	CASSLRGDEQFF
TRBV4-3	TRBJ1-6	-	CASSQVNRDNSPLHF
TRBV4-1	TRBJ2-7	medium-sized	CASSQGLTGREQYF
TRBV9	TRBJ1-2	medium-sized	CASSVGDHGGYTF
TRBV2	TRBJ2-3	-	CASSSPPGGMADTQYF
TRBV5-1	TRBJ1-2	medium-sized	CASSPGSNYGYTF
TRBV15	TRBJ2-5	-	CATSSSRGSQETQYF
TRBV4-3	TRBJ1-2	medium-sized	CASSQDLGLTYGYTF
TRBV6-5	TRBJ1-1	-	CASSYQWVTEAFF
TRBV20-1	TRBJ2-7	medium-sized	CSAQPWDAYEQYF
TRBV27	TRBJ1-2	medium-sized	CASSLSGTAYGYTF
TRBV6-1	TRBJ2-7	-	CASSVSAGTAYEQYF
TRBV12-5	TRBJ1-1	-	CASGPNTEAFF
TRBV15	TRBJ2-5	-	CATSRVSGVETQYF
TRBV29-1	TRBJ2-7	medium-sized	CSVVLGQGGYEQYF
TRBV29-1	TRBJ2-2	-	CSVEGSGELFF
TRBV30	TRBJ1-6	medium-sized	CAWSEDSSGSPLHF
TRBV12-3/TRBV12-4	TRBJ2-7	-	CASSPGGPEQYF
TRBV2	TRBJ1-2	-	CASRTPAGVYGYTF
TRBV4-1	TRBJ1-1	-	CASSPRRNMNTEAFF
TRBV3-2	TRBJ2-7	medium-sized	CASSLGSRRYEQYF
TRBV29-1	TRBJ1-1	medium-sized	CSVENPGHPNTEAFF
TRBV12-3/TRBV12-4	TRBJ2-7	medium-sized	CASSVSGRTPYEQYF
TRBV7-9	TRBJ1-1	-	CASSLNTEAFF
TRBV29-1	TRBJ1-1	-	CSVEHMNTEAFF
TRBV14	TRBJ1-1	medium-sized	CASSPGIGDPEAFF
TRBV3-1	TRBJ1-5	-	CASSQEEGVGPQHF
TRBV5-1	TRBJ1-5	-	CASSSGVCHTHDALCSNQPQHF
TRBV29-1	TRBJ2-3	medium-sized	CSVDLGPSTDTQYF
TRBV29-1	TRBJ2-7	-	CSVLLQKDYEQYF
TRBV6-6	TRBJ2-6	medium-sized	CASSRGLPSGANVLTF
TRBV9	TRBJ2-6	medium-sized	CASSVVEGGANVLTF
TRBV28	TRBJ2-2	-	CASRDYRDRGYTGELFF
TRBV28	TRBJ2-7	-	CASSFSLDTLVSYEQYF
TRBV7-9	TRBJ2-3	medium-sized	CASSSSVAGVTDTQYF